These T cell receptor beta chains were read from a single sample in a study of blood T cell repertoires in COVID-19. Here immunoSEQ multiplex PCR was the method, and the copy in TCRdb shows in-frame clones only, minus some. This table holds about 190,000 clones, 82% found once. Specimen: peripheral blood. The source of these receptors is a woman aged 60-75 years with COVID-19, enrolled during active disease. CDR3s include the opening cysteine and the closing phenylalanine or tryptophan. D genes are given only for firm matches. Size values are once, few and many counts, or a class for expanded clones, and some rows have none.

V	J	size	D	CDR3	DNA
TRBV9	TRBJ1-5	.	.	CASSAGGPNSNQPQHF	TGTGCCAGCAGCGCGGGGGGTCCCAATAGCAATCAGCCCCAGCATTTT
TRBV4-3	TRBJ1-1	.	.	CASSLGGPGTEAFF	TGCGCCAGCAGTCTCGGGGGGCCCGGCACTGAAGCTTTCTTT
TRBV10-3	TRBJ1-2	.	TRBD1	CAISTRDRGYGYTF	TGTGCCATCAGCACCCGGGACAGGGGGTATGGCTACACCTTC
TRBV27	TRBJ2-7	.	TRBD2	CASAISSGRPGEQYF	TGTGCCAGCGCCATCTCTAGCGGGAGGCCCGGCGAGCAGTACTTC
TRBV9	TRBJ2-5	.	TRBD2	CASSSPRGGAETQYF	TGTGCCAGCAGCTCTCCCCGGGGGGGGGCGGAGACCCAGTACTTC
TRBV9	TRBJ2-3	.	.	CASSVAELDTQYF	TGTGCCAGCAGCGTAGCTGAGCTTGATACGCAGTATTTT
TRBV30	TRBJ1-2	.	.	CAFDSNYGYTF	TGTGCCTTCGACAGTAACTATGGCTACACCTTC
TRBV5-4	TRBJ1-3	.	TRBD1	CASSRDRAENTIYF	TGTGCCAGCAGCCGGGACAGGGCGGAAAACACCATATATTTT
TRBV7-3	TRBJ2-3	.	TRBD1	CASSRTGRDLDTQYF	TGTGCCAGCAGCAGGACAGGCCGGGATTTAGATACGCAGTATTTT
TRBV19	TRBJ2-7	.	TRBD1	CASSLGTGGDEQYF	TGTGCCAGTAGCCTTGGGACAGGGGGCGACGAGCAGTACTTC
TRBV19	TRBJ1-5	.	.	CASSIEQDPNQPQHF	TGTGCCAGTAGTATTGAACAGGACCCCAATCAGCCCCAGCATTTT
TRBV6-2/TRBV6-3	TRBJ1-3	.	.	CASSYRTAGNTIYF	TGTGCCAGCAGTTACAGGACAGCCGGAAACACCATATATTTT
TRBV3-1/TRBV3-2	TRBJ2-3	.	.	CASSQFPTVSTDTQYF	TGTGCCAGCAGCCAATTCCCCACTGTGAGCACAGATACGCAGTATTTT
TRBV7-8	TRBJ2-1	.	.	CASSPTRGSYNEQFF	TGTGCCAGCAGCCCGACAAGGGGCTCCTACAATGAGCAGTTCTTC
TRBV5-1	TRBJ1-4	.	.	CASSSATGNEKLFF	TGCGCCAGCAGCTCGGCAACGGGGAATGAAAAACTGTTTTTT
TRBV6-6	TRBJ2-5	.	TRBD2	CASSRLGLAGSETQYF	TGTGCCAGCAGCCGCCTCGGACTAGCGGGATCAGAGACCCAGTACTTC
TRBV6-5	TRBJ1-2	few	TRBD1	CASSPRTGEGYTF	TGTGCCAGCAGTCCTCGGACAGGGGAAGGCTACACCTTC
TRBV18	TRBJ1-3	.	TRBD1	CASSLISSGQRNSGNTIYF	TGTGCCAGCTCACTAATCTCGTCGGGACAGAGGAACTCTGGAAACACCATATATTTT
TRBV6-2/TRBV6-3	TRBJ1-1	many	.	CASSSLGGNTEAFF	TGTGCCAGCAGCTCCTTAGGGGGAAACACTGAAGCTTTCTTT
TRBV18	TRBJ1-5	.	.	CASSETGPYQPQHF	TGTGCCAGCTCAGAGACAGGACCATATCAGCCCCAGCATTTT
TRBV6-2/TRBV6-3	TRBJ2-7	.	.	CASSNDKSYEQYF	TGTGCCAGCAGCAATGACAAGTCCTACGAGCAGTACTTC
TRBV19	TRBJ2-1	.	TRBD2	CASTPSGRVTWEQFF	TGTGCCAGTACCCCCAGCGGGAGAGTTACTTGGGAGCAGTTCTTC
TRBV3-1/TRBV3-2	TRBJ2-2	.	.	CASSQESRQLTNTGELFF	TGTGCCAGCAGCCAAGAGAGCAGACAGCTAACCAACACCGGGGAGCTGTTTTTT
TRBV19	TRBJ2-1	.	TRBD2	CASSIIAGGPRNEQFF	TGTGCCAGTAGTATAATAGCGGGGGGGCCAAGGAATGAGCAGTTCTTC